This T cell receptor beta chain was retrieved from a study of blood T cell repertoires in COVID-19. Between the trimmed V and J ends, which lost 8 bases and 5 bases, there was a span of 16 bases. Germline CDR1 and CDR2: MNHEY and SMNVEV (reference sequence). CDR3 length equals 14 residues. TCRdb's copy holds only in-frame clones and misses some; the assay was immunoSEQ multiplex PCR. Among about 300,000 clones listed, around 84% were seen once. The sequence was obtained from a human donor with COVID-19, enrolled during active disease. The donor label of this sample is uncertain. Sequencing was done on a sample of peripheral blood. This rearrangement joins TRBV27 to TRBJ1-5; D remains unclear. The CDR3 coding sequence is TGTGCCAGCGCCCTAGAGGGTTGGGATCAGCCCCAGCATTTT. It translates to CASALEGWDQPQHF.